This TCR beta chain is drawn from a study of CD8+CD57+ T cells in acquired aplastic anemia. CD8+CD57+ cell expansion, shown by flow cytometry, had occurred in the patients selected for sequencing. All patients had severe acquired aplastic anemia. TCR beta VDJ and CDR3 profiles were obtained from a genomic DNA template. MiXCR, applied by TCRdb to the reads, yields one record per CDR3 protein. The sample yields roughly 500,000 distinct CDR3 sequences, under 40% seen once. Ten or more counts support this clonotype. CDR3 size: 12 residues. V was shortened by 3 bases and J by 4 bases, with 9 bases between the two germline ends. CDR1 and CDR2 (germline): DFQATT, SNEGSKA (reference sequence).

The chain has TRBV20-1 and TRBJ1-2; D not certain. The source material was sorted CD4+, CD8+, or CD8+CD57+ T cells (not recorded which) from PBMCs. The receptor was derived from a human donor with aplastic anemia. The CDR3 coding sequence is TGCAGTGCTAGTTCCAGTGCCTATGGCTACACCTTC. Its protein is CSASSSAYGYTF.